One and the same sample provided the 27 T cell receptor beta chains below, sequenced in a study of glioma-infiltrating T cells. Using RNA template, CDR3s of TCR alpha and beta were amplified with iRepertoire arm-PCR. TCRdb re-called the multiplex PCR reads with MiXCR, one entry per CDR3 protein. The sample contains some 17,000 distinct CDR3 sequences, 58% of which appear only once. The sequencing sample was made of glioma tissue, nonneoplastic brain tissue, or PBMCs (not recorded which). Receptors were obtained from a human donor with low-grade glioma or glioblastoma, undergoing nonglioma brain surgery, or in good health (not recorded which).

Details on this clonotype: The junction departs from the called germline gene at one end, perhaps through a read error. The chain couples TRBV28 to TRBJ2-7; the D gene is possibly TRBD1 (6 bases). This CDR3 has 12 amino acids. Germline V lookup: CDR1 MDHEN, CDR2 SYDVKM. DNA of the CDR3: TGTGCCTGCAGCACAGGGTCCTACGAGCAGTACTTT. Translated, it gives CACSTGSYEQYF.

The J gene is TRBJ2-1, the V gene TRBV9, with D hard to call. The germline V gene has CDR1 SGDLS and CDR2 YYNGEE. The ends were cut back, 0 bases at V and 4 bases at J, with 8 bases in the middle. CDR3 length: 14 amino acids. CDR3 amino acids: CASSVDPDYNEQFF. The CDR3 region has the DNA TGTGCCAGCAGCGTAGACCCAGATTACAATGAGCAGTTCTTC.

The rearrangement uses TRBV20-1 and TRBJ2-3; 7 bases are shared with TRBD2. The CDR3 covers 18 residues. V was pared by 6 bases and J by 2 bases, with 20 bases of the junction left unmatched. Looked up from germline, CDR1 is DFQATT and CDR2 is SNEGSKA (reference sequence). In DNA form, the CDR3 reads TGCAGTGCAGAAAAAGGACTAGTCGGTGGGATTACCACAGATACGCAGTATTTT. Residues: CSAEKGLVGGITTDTQYF.

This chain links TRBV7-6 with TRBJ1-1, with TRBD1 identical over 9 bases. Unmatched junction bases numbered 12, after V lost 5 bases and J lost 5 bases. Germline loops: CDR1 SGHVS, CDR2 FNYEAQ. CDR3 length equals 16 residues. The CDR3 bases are TGTGCCAGCAGCCCCGCTCCGACAGGGGGATGGACTGAAGCTTTCTTT. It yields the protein CASSPAPTGGWTEAFF.

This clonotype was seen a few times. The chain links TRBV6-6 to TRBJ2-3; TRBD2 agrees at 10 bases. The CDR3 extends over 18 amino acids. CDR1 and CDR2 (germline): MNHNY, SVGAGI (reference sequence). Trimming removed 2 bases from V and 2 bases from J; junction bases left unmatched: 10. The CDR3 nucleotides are TGTGCCAGCAGTTACCGAAGGAAACTAGCGGGATTCACAGATACGCAGTATTTT. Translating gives CASSYRRKLAGFTDTQYF.

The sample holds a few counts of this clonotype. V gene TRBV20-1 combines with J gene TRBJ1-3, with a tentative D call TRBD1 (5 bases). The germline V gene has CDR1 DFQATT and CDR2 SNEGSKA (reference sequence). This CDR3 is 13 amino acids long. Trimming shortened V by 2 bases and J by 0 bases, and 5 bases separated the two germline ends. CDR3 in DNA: TGCAGTGCTAGAACAGGCTCTGGAAACACCATATATTTT. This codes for CSARTGSGNTIYF.

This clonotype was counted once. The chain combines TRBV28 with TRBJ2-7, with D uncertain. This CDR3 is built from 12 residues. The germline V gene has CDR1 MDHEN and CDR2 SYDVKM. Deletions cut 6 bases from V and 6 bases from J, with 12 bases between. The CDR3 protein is CASSRSLSEQYF. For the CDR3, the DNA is TGTGCCAGCAGCCGGAGTCTTAGCGAGCAGTACTTC.

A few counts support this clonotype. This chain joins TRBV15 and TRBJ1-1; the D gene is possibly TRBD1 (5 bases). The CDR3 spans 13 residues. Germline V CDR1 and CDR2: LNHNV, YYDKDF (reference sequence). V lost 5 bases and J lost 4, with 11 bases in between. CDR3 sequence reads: CATSGGLGTEAFF. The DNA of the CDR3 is TGTGCCACCAGCGGGGGTTTGGGCACTGAAGCTTTCTTT. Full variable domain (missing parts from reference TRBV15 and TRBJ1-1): DAMVIQNPRYQVTQFGKPVTLSCSQTLNHNVMYWYQQKSSQAPKLLFHYYDKDFNNEADTPDNFQSRRPNTSFCFLDIRSPGLGDTAMYLCATSGGLGTEAFFGQGTRLTVV.

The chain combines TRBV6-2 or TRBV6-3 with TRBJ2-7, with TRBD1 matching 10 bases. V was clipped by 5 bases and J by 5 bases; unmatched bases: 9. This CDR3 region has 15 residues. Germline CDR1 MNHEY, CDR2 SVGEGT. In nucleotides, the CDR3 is TGTGCCAGCAGTGTTACGGGACAGGGGAAAGACGAGCAGTACTTC. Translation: CASSVTGQGKDEQYF.

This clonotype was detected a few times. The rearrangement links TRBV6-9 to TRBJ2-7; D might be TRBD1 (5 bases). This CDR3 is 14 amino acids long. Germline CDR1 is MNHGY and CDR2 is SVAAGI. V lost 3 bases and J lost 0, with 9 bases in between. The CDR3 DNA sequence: TGTGCCAGCAGTTACCCGGACAACTCCTACGAGCAGTACTTC. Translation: CASSYPDNSYEQYF.

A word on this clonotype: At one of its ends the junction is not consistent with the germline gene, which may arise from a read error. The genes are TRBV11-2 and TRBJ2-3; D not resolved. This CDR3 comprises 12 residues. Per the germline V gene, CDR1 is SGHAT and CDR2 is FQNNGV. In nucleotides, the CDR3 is TGTGCCAGAAGCTTAAGGCCAGATACGCAGTATTTT. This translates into CARSLRPDTQYF. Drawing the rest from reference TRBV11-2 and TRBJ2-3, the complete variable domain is EAGVAQSPRYKIIEKRQSVAFWCNPISGHATLYWYQQILGQGPKLLIQFQNNGVVDDSQLPKDRFSAERLKGVDSTLKIQPAKLEDSAVYLCARSLRPDTQYFGPGTRLTVL.

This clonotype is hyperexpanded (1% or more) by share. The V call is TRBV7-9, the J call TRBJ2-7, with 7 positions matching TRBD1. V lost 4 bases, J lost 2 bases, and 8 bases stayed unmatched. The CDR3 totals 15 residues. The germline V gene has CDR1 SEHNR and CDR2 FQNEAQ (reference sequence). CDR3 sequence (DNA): TGTGCCAGCAGCTCCAAGGGGGCCTTCCCCTACGAGCAGTACTTC. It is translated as CASSSKGAFPYEQYF.

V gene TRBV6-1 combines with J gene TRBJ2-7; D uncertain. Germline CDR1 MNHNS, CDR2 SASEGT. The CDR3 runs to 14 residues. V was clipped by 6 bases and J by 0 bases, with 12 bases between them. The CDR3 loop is CASSQLSPSYEQYF. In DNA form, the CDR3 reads TGTGCCAGCAGCCAGTTATCCCCCTCCTACGAGCAGTACTTC.

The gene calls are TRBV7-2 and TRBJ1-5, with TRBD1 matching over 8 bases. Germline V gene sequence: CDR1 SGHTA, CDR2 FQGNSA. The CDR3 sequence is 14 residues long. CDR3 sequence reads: CVSSPWTGHQPQHF. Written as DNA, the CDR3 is TGTGTTAGCAGCCCTTGGACAGGGCATCAGCCCCAGCATTTT.

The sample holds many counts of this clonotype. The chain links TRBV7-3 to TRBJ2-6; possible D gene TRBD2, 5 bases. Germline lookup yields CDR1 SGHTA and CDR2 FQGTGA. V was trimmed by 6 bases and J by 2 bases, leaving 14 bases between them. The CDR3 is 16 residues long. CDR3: CASRPTTGTGANVLTF. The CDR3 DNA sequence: TGTGCCAGCAGACCGACTACGGGGACTGGGGCCAACGTCCTGACTTTC.

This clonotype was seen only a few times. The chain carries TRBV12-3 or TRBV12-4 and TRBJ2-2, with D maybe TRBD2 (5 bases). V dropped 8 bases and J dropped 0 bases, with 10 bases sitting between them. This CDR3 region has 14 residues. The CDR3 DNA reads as TGTGCCAGCGACCGGGGTCCGAACACCGGGGAGCTGTTTTTT. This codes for CASDRGPNTGELFF.

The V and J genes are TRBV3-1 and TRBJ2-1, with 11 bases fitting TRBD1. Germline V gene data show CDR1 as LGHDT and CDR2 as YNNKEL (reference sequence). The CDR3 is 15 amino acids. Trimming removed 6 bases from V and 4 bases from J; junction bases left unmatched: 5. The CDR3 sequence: CASSSGTGGYNEQFF. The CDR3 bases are TGTGCCAGCAGTTCCGGGACAGGGGGGTACAATGAGCAGTTCTTC.

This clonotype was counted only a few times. CDR3 amino acids: CASSLSTDTQYF. CDR3 nucleotides: TGTGCCAGCAGCTTAAGCACAGATACGCAGTATTTT. The chain employs TRBV7-2 and TRBJ2-3; D is ambiguous. V was shortened by 2 bases and J by 0 bases, with 0 bases between the two germline ends. CDR3 size: 12 residues. In germline, CDR1 is SGHTA, CDR2 FQGNSA.

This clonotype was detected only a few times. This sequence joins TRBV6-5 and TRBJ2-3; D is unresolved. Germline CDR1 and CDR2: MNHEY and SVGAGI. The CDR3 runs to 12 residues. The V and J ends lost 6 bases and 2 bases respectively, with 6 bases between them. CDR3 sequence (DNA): TGTGCCAGCAGAACACTCACAGATACGCAGTATTTT. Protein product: CASRTLTDTQYF.

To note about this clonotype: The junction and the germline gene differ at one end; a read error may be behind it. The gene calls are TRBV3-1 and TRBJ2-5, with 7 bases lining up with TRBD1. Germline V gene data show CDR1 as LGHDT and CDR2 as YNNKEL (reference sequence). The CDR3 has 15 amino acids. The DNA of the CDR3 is TGTGCCAGGAGCCTACCCGGGACAGAACAGGAGACCCAGTACTTC. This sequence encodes CARSLPGTEQETQYF.

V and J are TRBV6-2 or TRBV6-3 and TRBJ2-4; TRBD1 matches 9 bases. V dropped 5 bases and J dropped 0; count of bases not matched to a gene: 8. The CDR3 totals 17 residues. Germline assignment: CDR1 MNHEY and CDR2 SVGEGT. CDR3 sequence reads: CASSPLQGAVAKNIQYF. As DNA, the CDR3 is TGTGCCAGCAGTCCGTTACAGGGGGCGGTAGCCAAAAACATTCAGTACTTC.

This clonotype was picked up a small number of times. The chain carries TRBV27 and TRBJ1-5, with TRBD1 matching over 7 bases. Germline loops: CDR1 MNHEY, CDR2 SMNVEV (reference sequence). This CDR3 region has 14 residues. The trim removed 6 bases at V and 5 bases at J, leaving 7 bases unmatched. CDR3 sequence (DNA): TGTGCCAGCAGGACCAGGGGGAAGGATCAGCCCCAGCATTTT. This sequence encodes CASRTRGKDQPQHF.

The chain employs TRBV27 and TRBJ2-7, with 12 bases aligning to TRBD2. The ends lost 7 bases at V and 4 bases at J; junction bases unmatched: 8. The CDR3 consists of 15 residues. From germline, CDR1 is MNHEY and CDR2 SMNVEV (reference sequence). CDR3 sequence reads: CASKRELAGGYEQYF. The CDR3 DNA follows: TGTGCCAGCAAACGAGAGCTAGCGGGGGGGTACGAGCAGTACTTC.

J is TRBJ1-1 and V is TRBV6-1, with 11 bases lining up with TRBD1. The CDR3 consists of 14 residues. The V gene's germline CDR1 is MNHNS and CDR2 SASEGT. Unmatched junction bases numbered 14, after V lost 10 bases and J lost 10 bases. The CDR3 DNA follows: TGTGCCAACCCTTGGCCCGGACAGGGGGCGCGAGCTTTCTTT. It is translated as CANPWPGQGARAFF.

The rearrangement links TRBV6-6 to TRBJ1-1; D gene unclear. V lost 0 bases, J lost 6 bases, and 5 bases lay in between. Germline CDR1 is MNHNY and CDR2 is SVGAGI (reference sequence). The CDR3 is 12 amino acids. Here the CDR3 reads CASSYSFSEAFF. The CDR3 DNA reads TGTGCCAGCAGTTACTCATTCTCTGAAGCTTTCTTT.

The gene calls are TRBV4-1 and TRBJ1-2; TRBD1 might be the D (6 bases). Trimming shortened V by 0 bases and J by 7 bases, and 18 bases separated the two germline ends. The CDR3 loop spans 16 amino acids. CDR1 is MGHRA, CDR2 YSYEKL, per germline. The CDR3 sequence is CASSQDGQGIRPGYTF. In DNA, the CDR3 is TGCGCCAGCAGCCAAGATGGGCAGGGGATTCGTCCTGGCTACACCTTC.

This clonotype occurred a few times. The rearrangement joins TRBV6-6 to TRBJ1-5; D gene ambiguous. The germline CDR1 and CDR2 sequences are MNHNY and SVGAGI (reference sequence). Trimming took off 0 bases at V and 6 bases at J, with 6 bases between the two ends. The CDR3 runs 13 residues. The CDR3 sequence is CASSYSSGQPQHF. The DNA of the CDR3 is TGTGCCAGCAGTTACTCTTCGGGTCAGCCCCAGCATTTT.